The 7 T cell receptor beta chains reported below all come from one sample, sequenced in a study of T cells after yellow fever vaccination. A single record per CDR3 protein comes from TCRdb applying MiXCR to the 5' RACE reads. The sample gives about 510,000 distinct CDR3 sequences, less than 25% of which show up once; approximately 15% is in the top ten. The starting material was PBMCs, obtained 21 days after the first yellow fever vaccination. Source of these receptors: a man aged 18 to 29 who received the YFV17D yellow fever vaccine.

This clonotype was seen a few times. This sequence joins TRBV7-9 and TRBJ2-1; the D is unclear. V shed 10 bases and J shed 6 bases, with 16 bases lying between them. Germline V CDR1 and CDR2: SEHNR, FQNEAQ (reference sequence). This CDR3 comprises 13 residues. The CDR3 DNA reads TGTGCCACGCCCGAGGACGAACGCAATGAGCAGTTCTTC. Its protein product is CATPEDERNEQFF.

CDR3 region: CASSYGHSGNTIYF. The CDR3 bases are TGTGCCAGCAGTTACGGACACTCTGGAAACACCATATATTTT. V and J are TRBV6-5 and TRBJ1-3, with a tentative D call TRBD1 (5 bases). The CDR3 extends over 14 amino acids. Germline assignment: CDR1 MNHEY and CDR2 SVGAGI. V was pared by 2 bases and J by 0 bases, with 5 bases between.

The sample holds many counts of this clonotype. This CDR3 is CASSSDWNNEQFF. The DNA for the CDR3 is TGCGCCAGCAGCTCAGACTGGAACAATGAGCAGTTCTTC. This sequence joins TRBV5-1 and TRBJ2-1; D remains unclear. Between the trimmed V and J ends, which lost 3 bases and 5 bases, there was a span of 9 bases. The CDR3 contains 13 residues. CDR1 is SGHRS and CDR2 is YFSETQ in the germline V gene.

The CDR3 sequence: CATSRELRGIQETQYF. The CDR3 DNA is TGTGCCACCAGCAGAGAATTGCGGGGGATCCAAGAGACCCAGTACTTC. The chain joins TRBV15 to TRBJ2-5; 7 nucleotides align to TRBD2. Germline loops: CDR1 LNHNV, CDR2 YYDKDF (reference sequence). V shed 0 bases, J shed 1 base, and the junction held 5 bases outside the gene matches. The CDR3 is 16 amino acids.

This clonotype was counted between two and nine times. The chain links TRBV7-9 to TRBJ1-1; tentatively, D is TRBD1 (6 bases). The CDR3 extends over 13 amino acids. CDR1 SEHNR and CDR2 FQNEAQ come from the germline V gene (reference sequence). With 6 bases removed from V and 1 base from J, the gap between germline ends came to 9 bases. The CDR3 DNA reads as TGTGCCAGCAGAACGACAGGGAACACTGAAGCTTTCTTT. Amino acid sequence: CASRTTGNTEAFF.

The chain combines TRBV7-3 with TRBJ1-1, with a possible D match to TRBD1 (5 bases). The CDR3 is 12 amino acids. From germline, CDR1 is SGHTA and CDR2 FQGTGA. Trimming left V 4 bases short and J 8 bases short, with 11 bases between. Here the CDR3 DNA reads TGTGCCAGCAGCTCCGGGAGGGGCGAAGCTTTCTTT. Protein: CASSSGRGEAFF.

This chain links TRBV7-2 with TRBJ2-3, with TRBD2 matching 10 bases. Germline V gives CDR1 SGHTA, CDR2 FQGNSA. The V gene end was trimmed by 2 bases and the J gene end by 2 bases; junction bases not matched to a gene: 1. This CDR3 is 15 amino acids long. For the CDR3, the DNA is TGTGCCAGCAGCTTACTAGCGGGGGACACAGATACGCAGTATTTT. It translates to CASSLLAGDTDTQYF. Using reference TRBV7-2 and TRBJ2-3 for the parts outside the CDR3, the full variable domain is GAGVSQSPSNKVTEKGKDVELRCDPISGHTALYWYRQSLGQGLEFLIYFQGNSAPDKSGLPSDRFSAERTGGSVSTLTIQRTQQEDSAVYLCASSLLAGDTDTQYFGPGTRLTVL.